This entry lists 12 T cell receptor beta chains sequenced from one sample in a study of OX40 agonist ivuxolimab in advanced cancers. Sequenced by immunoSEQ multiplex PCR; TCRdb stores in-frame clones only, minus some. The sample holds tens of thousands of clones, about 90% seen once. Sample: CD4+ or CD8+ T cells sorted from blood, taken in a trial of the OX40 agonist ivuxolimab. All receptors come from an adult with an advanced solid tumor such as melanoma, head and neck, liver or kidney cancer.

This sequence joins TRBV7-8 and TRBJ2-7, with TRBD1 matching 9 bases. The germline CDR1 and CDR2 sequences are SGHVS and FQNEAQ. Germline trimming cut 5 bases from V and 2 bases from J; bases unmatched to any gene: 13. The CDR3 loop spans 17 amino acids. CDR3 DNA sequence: TGTGCCAGCAGCGCAGGGACAGGGCGAATAGGTACCTACGAGCAGTACTTC. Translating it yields CASSAGTGRIGTYEQYF.

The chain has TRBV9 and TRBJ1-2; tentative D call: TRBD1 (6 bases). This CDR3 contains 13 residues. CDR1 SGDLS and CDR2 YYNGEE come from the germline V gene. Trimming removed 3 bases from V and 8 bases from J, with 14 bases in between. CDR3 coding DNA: TGTGCCAGCAGCGACAGGGCCCTAGGAGGCTACACCTTC. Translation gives CASSDRALGGYTF.

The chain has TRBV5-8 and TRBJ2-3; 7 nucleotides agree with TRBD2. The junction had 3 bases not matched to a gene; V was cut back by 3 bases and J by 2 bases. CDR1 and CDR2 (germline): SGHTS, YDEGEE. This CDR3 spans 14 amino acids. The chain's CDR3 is CASSYGLDTDTQYF. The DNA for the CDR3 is TGTGCCAGCAGCTATGGACTAGACACAGATACGCAGTATTTT.

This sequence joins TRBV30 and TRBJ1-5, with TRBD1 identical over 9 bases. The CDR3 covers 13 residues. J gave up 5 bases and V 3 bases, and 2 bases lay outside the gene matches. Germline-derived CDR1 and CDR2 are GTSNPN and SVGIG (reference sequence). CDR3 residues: CAWSRQGDQPQHF. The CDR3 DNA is TGTGCCTGGAGCCGACAGGGGGATCAGCCCCAGCATTTT.

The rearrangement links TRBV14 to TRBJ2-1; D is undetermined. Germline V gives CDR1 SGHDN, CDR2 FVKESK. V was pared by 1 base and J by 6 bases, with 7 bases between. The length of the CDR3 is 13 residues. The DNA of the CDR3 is TGTGCCAGCAGCCAAGGTCCTTTCAATGAGCAGTTCTTC. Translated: CASSQGPFNEQFF.

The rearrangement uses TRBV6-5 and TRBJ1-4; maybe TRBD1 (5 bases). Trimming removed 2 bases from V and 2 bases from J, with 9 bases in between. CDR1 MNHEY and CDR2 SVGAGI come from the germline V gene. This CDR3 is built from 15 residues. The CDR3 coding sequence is TGTGCCAGCAGTTACCGTGGGGGGACTAATGAAAAACTGTTTTTT. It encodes CASSYRGGTNEKLFF.

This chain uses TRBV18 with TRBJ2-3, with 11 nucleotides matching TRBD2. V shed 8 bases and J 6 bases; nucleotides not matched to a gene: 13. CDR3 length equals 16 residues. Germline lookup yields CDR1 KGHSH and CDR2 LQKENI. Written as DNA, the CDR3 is TGTGCCAGCACCCCTCCTAGCGGGGGGTTAAAGGATACGCAGTATTTT. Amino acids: CASTPPSGGLKDTQYF.

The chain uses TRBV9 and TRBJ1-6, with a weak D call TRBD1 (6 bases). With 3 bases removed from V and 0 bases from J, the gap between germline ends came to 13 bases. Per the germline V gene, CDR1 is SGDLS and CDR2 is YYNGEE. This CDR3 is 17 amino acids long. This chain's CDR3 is CASSDGQGSSYNSPLHF. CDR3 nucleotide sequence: TGTGCCAGCAGCGATGGCCAGGGGAGCTCCTATAATTCACCCCTCCACTTT.

The CDR3 here is CASSLGDRGLEKLFF. CDR3 nucleotide sequence: TGCGCCAGCAGCTTGGGGGACAGGGGGCTTGAAAAACTGTTTTTT. The V call is TRBV5-1, the J call TRBJ1-4; 12 bases align to TRBD1. The V segment lost 0 bases and the J segment 7 bases; nucleotides outside the gene matches: 1. This CDR3 comprises 15 residues. CDR1 and CDR2 from the germline V gene are SGHRS and YFSETQ.

Written as DNA, the CDR3 is TGCGCCAGCAGCGACCGGACAGGGGACAATGAGCAGTTCTTC. It is translated as CASSDRTGDNEQFF. V and J are TRBV5-1 and TRBJ2-1; 9 nucleotides line up with TRBD1. V lost 4 bases, J lost 5 bases, and 4 bases stayed unmatched. Germline values: CDR1 SGHRS, CDR2 YFSETQ. The CDR3 is 14 amino acids.

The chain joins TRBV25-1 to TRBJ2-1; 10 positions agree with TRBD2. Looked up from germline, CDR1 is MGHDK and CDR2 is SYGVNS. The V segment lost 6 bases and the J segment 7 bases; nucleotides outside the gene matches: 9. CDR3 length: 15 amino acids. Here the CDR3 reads CASRLAGSEMNEQFF. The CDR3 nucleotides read TGTGCCAGCAGACTAGCGGGGTCGGAGATGAATGAGCAGTTCTTC.

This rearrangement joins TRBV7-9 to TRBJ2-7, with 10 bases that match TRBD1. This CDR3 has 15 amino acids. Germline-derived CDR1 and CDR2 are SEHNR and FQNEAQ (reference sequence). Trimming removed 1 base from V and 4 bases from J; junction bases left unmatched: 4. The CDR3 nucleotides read TGTGCCAGCAGCTTAGATGGACAGGGGGATTACGAGCAGTACTTC. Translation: CASSLDGQGDYEQYF.